This T cell receptor (beta chain) was sequenced during a study of cytomegalovirus exposure and HLA in healthy donors (TCRdb year 2017). Looking at the study overall: The 700 or so repertoires of the first cohort and the roughly 110 validation repertoires were produced on the same platform, according to a later analysis. The study combined high-throughput TCR immunosequencing, statistical association of individual TCRs with disease status, and machine learning to predict cytomegalovirus infection status. Besides the first cohort of 666 subjects, a separate validation cohort made up of 120 different subjects was used. The study aimed to test whether cataloging public T cell receptors could reveal signatures of past pathogen exposure. What the research found in general, with its limitations: Three of the identified cytomegalovirus-associated TCR beta chains were confirmed in vitro to be specific for cytomegalovirus antigens. Of the cluster scores, roughly 95% were above 0 in a later analysis, which found that TCRs clustered in the first cohort also tended to co-occur in the 110 or so validation repertoires. Cytomegalovirus status was reported to be diagnosed by the classifier with high specificity and sensitivity in both the original and validation cohorts. The authors suggested that the approach could potentially be extended to other disease states and immunological phenotypes. While some public TCRs were present in many individuals, most TCR sequences turned up only very rarely across donors. A later analysis had no HLA typing for the validation cohort, so co-occurrence there was scored across all 110 or so repertoires. The study gave a list of 150 to 200 TCR beta chains associated with cytomegalovirus.

Libraries were made using the immunoSEQ multiplex PCR assay. In the paper's pipeline: To diagnose cytomegalovirus status from the catalog of TCR beta chain sequences, a statistical classification framework was built. This immuneACCESS table, as held by TCRdb, lists in-frame sequences with V and J called but not all clones. Of the missing ones, under half trace to an unresolved V gene in checked studies; the others have no known cause. V and J calls and clone size are as listed in that table; D and trimming were resolved from the DNA. The sample table records about 75,000 clones; about 85% of these occur just once. The ten largest clones capture 3% of the sample. The germline V gene specifies SGHTA as CDR1 and FQGTGA as CDR2. Including the terminal cysteine and phenylalanine, the CDR3 comprises 15 residues. The entry retains the CDR3 DNA only, 45 bases that are in frame from base 1. Compared with germline, V lacks 4 bases and J lacks 6 bases; bases without a gene match: 8.

The donors were included in the validation cohort of some 120 subjects, a group kept apart from the roughly 690-subject first cohort. For this clone: This receptor's antigen is unknown. No base qualities exist here, and no much larger clone lies one base off it.

The clonotype originates from a young man in good health and CMV-seronegative. Input material: PBMCs. The receptor chain draws on TRBV7-3 and TRBJ1-2; 10 junctional bases match TRBD1. The sequenced DNA is TGTGCCAGCAGCTCCGCGGGGACAGGGGTCGATGGCTACACCTTC. It translates to CASSSAGTGVDGYTF.